The rows below give T cell receptor beta chains drawn from one sample of a study of CD8+ T cells in alopecia areata. Data came from immunoSEQ multiplex PCR; TCRdb stores just in-frame clones and leaves some out. The table includes some 130,000 clones, about 46% detected once. This material consisted of CD8+ T cells sorted from blood, taken at week 0. These TCRs come from a human donor with alopecia areata. The CDR3 runs from the conserved cysteine through the conserved F or W. The order of the fields is D gene, CDR3 length, J gene, V gene, clone size, CDR3 DNA, CDR3 protein. D genes are given only for firm matches. The size of a clone is reported for some rows only, either as once, few or many, or as a class for expanded clones.

.,12,TRBJ2-7,TRBV30,.,TGTGCCTGGGACCTCGGCGGGGACGAGCAGTACTTC,CAWDLGGDEQYF
TRBD1,15,TRBJ1-2,TRBV7-8,.,TGTGCCAGCAGGCGGGGACAGGGCCCTTTCTATGGCTACACCTTC,CASRRGQGPFYGYTF
.,14,TRBJ2-3,TRBV27,few,TGTGCCAGCAGTTTAGATCCTAGCACAGATACGCAGTATTTT,CASSLDPSTDTQYF
.,15,TRBJ1-2,TRBV27,.,TGTGCCAGCAGTTTATATAGCGGCCCTAACTATGGCTACACCTTC,CASSLYSGPNYGYTF
.,13,TRBJ2-3,TRBV9,.,TGTGCCAGCGGCCCCCTGGGGGGTCCTACGCAGTATTTT,CASGPLGGPTQYF
.,12,TRBJ2-4,TRBV2,.,TGTGCCAGCACCGAGGACAAAAACATTCAGTACTTC,CASTEDKNIQYF
.,13,TRBJ2-5,TRBV4-1,.,TGCGCCAGCAGCCAAGACCCCGAAGAGACCCAGTACTTC,CASSQDPEETQYF
TRBD2,17,TRBJ2-2,TRBV5-1,.,TGCGCCAGCAGCTTCCCAGCGGGGGAACCGAACACCGGGGAGCTGTTTTTT,CASSFPAGEPNTGELFF
TRBD1,15,TRBJ2-5,TRBV13,.,TGTGCCAGCAGCTTAGCGACAGGGACGGGAGAGACCCAGTACTTC,CASSLATGTGETQYF
TRBD1,13,TRBJ2-7,TRBV30,few,TGTGCCTGGAGTGGACAGGGGCCCTACGAGCAGTACTTC,CAWSGQGPYEQYF
TRBD1,15,TRBJ1-5,TRBV6-5,.,TGTGCCAGCAGTCCCGGGACAGGGGTAAAACAGCCCCAGCATTTT,CASSPGTGVKQPQHF
.,15,TRBJ2-7,TRBV2,.,TGTGCCAGCAGTGAAGCACGGGCAGGAACCTACGAGCAGTACTTC,CASSEARAGTYEQYF
.,12,TRBJ1-1,TRBV5-1,.,TGCGCCAGCAGTTGGGGGGGCACTGAAGCTTTCTTT,CASSWGGTEAFF
TRBD1,14,TRBJ2-7,TRBV11-2,.,TGTGCCAGCAGCTTTCCAGGGGGAAAGTACGAGCAGTACTTC,CASSFPGGKYEQYF
.,15,TRBJ2-2,TRBV5-1,once,TGCGCCAGCAGCTTGGTGGGGGAGAACACCGGGGAGCTGTTTTTT,CASSLVGENTGELFF
.,13,TRBJ2-5,TRBV25-1,.,TGTGCCAGCAGAAGACGCAGGGAAGAGACCCAGTACTTC,CASRRRREETQYF
TRBD1,12,TRBJ2-7,TRBV29-1,few,TGCAGCGTTGGGGACAGCTACTACGAGCAGTACTTC,CSVGDSYYEQYF